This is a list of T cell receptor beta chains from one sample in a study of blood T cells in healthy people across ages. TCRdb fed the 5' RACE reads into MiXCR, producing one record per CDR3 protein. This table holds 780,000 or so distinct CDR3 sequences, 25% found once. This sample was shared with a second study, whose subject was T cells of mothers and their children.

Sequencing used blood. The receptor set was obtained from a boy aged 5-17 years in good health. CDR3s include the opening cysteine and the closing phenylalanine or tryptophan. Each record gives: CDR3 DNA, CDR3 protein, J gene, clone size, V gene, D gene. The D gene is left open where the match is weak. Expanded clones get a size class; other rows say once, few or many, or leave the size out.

TGTGCCACCAGCACTCAACCCCGGGGCCTTAATTCACCCCTCCACTTT CATSTQPRGLNSPLHF TRBJ1-6 . TRBV15 .
TGTGCCACCACAGACCGGGACACCGACTACAATGAGCAGTTCTTC CATTDRDTDYNEQFF TRBJ2-1 once TRBV27 .
TGTGCCAGTAGTATTTCCAGGGACGATGAGCAGTTCTTC CASSISRDDEQFF TRBJ2-1 . TRBV19 .
TGTGCCAGCAGGTTCCGGGACAGGGTTTCCGAGCAGTACTTC CASRFRDRVSEQYF TRBJ2-7 . TRBV6-6 TRBD1
TGCAGCGTTGCGAGGACAGATTACTCTGGAAACACCATATATTTT CSVARTDYSGNTIYF TRBJ1-3 many TRBV29-1 .
TGTGCCAGCAGGGATTACGAGCAGTACTTC CASRDYEQYF TRBJ2-7 many TRBV6-1 .
TGTGCCAGCAGCTTAGATCTTGGGTTAAGATACAATGAGCAGTTCTTC CASSLDLGLRYNEQFF TRBJ2-1 once TRBV11-2 .
TGTGCCAGCAGCCACTATGAAGCTTTCTTT CASSHYEAFF TRBJ1-1 few TRBV7-2 .
TGTGCCAGCAGCTTAGTTATAGTTAGCGGAAAAGAGACCCAGTACTTC CASSLVIVSGKETQYF TRBJ2-5 . TRBV7-8 .
TGTGCCACGGCAGGGGGGGCCGAGAATGAGCAGTTCTTC CATAGGAENEQFF TRBJ2-1 . TRBV7-3 .
TGCAGCGTTGGAAACAGCCAAGAGACCCAGTACTTC CSVGNSQETQYF TRBJ2-5 . TRBV29-1 .
TGTGCCAGCAGTTCACCGTCTGGCGGGGACAGGGCCATCAATGAGCAGTTCTTC CASSSPSGGDRAINEQFF TRBJ2-1 . TRBV12-3/TRBV12-4 TRBD1
TGTGCCAGCAGCTTAGAACTAGCGGGGGGAGTGCAGTTCTTC CASSLELAGGVQFF TRBJ2-1 . TRBV7-2 TRBD2
TGTGCCAGCAGTCCGGCCCGATCTGGGGCCAACGTCCTGACTTTC CASSPARSGANVLTF TRBJ2-6 few TRBV7-9 .
TGCGCCAGCAGCCAAGGAACGGGTATGAACACTGAAGCTTTCTTT CASSQGTGMNTEAFF TRBJ1-1 . TRBV4-1 .
TGTGCCAGCAGTTTAGCTGGCGCCTCTTGGGGCTACACCTTC CASSLAGASWGYTF TRBJ1-2 few TRBV12-3/TRBV12-4 .
TGTGCCAGCAGCTTAACCGGGGAACGTGAGCAGTTCTTC CASSLTGEREQFF TRBJ2-1 . TRBV7-3 .
TGTGCCAGCAGTTCCTCCCCAGGGGGCGATCAGCCCCAGCATTTT CASSSSPGGDQPQHF TRBJ1-5 few TRBV27 TRBD1
TGCAGCGTTGATACAGGAGGCGTGTCTTACGAGCAGTACTTC CSVDTGGVSYEQYF TRBJ2-7 few TRBV29-1 .
TGTGCCACCAGTGACCAAACACGGACTACGACCTACAATGAGCAGTTCTTC CATSDQTRTTTYNEQFF TRBJ2-1 . TRBV24-1 .
TGTGCCAGCAGCCTCACAGGGTCCTTCTCCTACAATGAGCAGTTCTTC CASSLTGSFSYNEQFF TRBJ2-1 few TRBV6-1 .
TGCAGTGCCTCATCCCCTCAGGGGACTAATTCACCCCTCCACTTT CSASSPQGTNSPLHF TRBJ1-6 . TRBV20-1 .
TGTGCCAGCAGTGAATATCTGGGTTCCTACGAGCAGTACTTC CASSEYLGSYEQYF TRBJ2-7 few TRBV25-1 .
TGTGCCAGTACCAGGGACAGCCTCAATCAGCCCCAGCATTTT CASTRDSLNQPQHF TRBJ1-5 . TRBV19 TRBD1
TGTGCCAGTAGTATAGCCGGGACTACTGATGAGCAGTTCTTC CASSIAGTTDEQFF TRBJ2-1 . TRBV19 TRBD2
TGCAGTGCTAGGAGGACAGGGGACGGCACCGGGGAGCTGTTTTTT CSARRTGDGTGELFF TRBJ2-2 . TRBV20-1 TRBD1
TGTGCCAGCAGCGTGAAGGAGGACAACAGGGATGTAGACACTGAAGCTTTCTTT CASSVKEDNRDVDTEAFF TRBJ1-1 few TRBV5-6 .
TGTGCCAGCAGCGGACAGGGAACCGGAGACTACGAGCAGTACTTC CASSGQGTGDYEQYF TRBJ2-7 . TRBV28 TRBD1
TGTGCCAGCAGCGTCCGACAGAGCTCTATATACAATGAGCAGTTCTTC CASSVRQSSIYNEQFF TRBJ2-1 few TRBV9 .
TGTGCCAGCAGCTTAGTGATCCACGAGCAGTACTTC CASSLVIHEQYF TRBJ2-7 few TRBV7-9 .
TGCGGTGCTAGAGATGACTGGGTGGCCACCGGGGAGCTGTTTTTT CGARDDWVATGELFF TRBJ2-2 few TRBV20-1 .
TGTGCCAGCAGCGTGAGGGGGTTAGGAAACGAGCAGTACTTC CASSVRGLGNEQYF TRBJ2-7 . TRBV7-2 .
TGTGCCAGCAGTGCCTTCTCCTACGAGCAGTACTTC CASSAFSYEQYF TRBJ2-7 many TRBV12-3/TRBV12-4 .
TGTGCCAGCAGTTTATGGGCGGGAGAAGGGTACGAGCAGTACTTC CASSLWAGEGYEQYF TRBJ2-7 . TRBV28 TRBD2
TGTGCCAGCAGCTTAGGGCTAGACCAGACCCAGTACTTC CASSLGLDQTQYF TRBJ2-5 few TRBV7-2 .
TGCGCCAGCGGCCACCTACAGGGGGCAGAGACCCAGTACTTC CASGHLQGAETQYF TRBJ2-5 . TRBV4-1 TRBD1
TGCAGTGCTAGAGATGCACAGGGCACAACTAATGAAAAACTGTTTTTT CSARDAQGTTNEKLFF TRBJ1-4 few TRBV20-1 .
TGTGCCTGGAGTGGTGACAGGGCCATCGAGCAGTACTTC CAWSGDRAIEQYF TRBJ2-7 . TRBV30 TRBD1
TGTGCCAGCAGTGACTCTAGCGGGAGGGGAACAGATACGCAGTATTTT CASSDSSGRGTDTQYF TRBJ2-3 . TRBV6-4 TRBD2
TGCAGTGCGAGGGACAGTGGGCGTATGTTTGGGACCCAGTACTTC CSARDSGRMFGTQYF TRBJ2-5 few TRBV20-1 TRBD1
TGTGCCAGCAGTACCCGGGGACTAGACCCTTCCAATGAGCAGTTCTTC CASSTRGLDPSNEQFF TRBJ2-1 few TRBV12-3/TRBV12-4 TRBD2
TGTGCCAGCAGCTTAGTGGATATTAAAGAGACCCAGTACTTC CASSLVDIKETQYF TRBJ2-5 few TRBV7-2 .
TGTGCCAGCAGACAGGGGGCAGGGGTAACTGAAGCTTTCTTT CASRQGAGVTEAFF TRBJ1-1 . TRBV3-1 TRBD1
TGTGCCAGCAGAGGGGGGGGGCTTGAGTTGTTGGAACCCCAGCATTTT CASRGGGLELLEPQHF TRBJ1-5 . TRBV6-2/TRBV6-3 .
TGCAGCGTCCTGTTTAGCTCTGGAAACACCATATATTTT CSVLFSSGNTIYF TRBJ1-3 . TRBV29-1 .
TGTGCCACCAGTGATCATCAGGGGGTGTGGGGCGGCAATGAGCAGTTCTTC CATSDHQGVWGGNEQFF TRBJ2-1 . TRBV24-1 TRBD1
TGCAGCGGACGATCCGCCGACGGAACAGCGAACACCGGGGAGCTGTTTTTT CSGRSADGTANTGELFF TRBJ2-2 . TRBV29-1 .
TGTGCCAGCACCGTCCCCAGCGGGGGCTACGAGCAGTACTTC CASTVPSGGYEQYF TRBJ2-7 few TRBV7-2 TRBD2
TGTGCCAGCAGTTTATCATTTGGACCCTGGGACAGGGGCTACGAGCAGTACTTC CASSLSFGPWDRGYEQYF TRBJ2-7 . TRBV27 TRBD1
TGCAGTGCGTACGACAGGGCTAGCAATCAGCCCCAGCATTTT CSAYDRASNQPQHF TRBJ1-5 few TRBV20-1 TRBD1